This T cell receptor beta chain was sequenced in a study of T-cell reconstitution after alpha-beta-depleted transplantation in children. In its sample, this clonotype was seen a few times. Its target is not known. The TCRbeta library was prepared with unique molecular identifiers. TCRdb re-analysed the PCR reads in MiXCR, keeping a single row per CDR3 protein. This table has nearly 200,000 distinct CDR3 sequences, about 6% appearing once. General study findings and limits: Some patients' high day-60 TCRbeta diversity was traced to surviving recipient T cells and thymic progenitors. Fresh T-cell production supplied most of the T-cell counts and diversity seen one year after transplant. In patients about two months after transplant, alpha-beta T cells reportedly arose from several hundred expanded graft clones.

Germline-derived CDR1 and CDR2 are SGHTA and FQGNSA. V shed 8 bases and J 6 bases; nucleotides not matched to a gene: 8. The length of the CDR3 is 14 residues. The clonotype originates from a girl under three years old with combined immunodeficiency, due to receive a stem cell transplant. This sample comprised PBMCs, obtained before TCRalphabeta/CD19-depleted stem cell transplant. This sequence joins TRBV7-2 and TRBJ2-3; 10 bases align to TRBD2. The CDR3 sequence is CASAQGSGRDTQYF. CDR3 sequence (DNA): TGTGCCAGCGCTCAGGGTAGCGGGAGGGATACGCAGTATTTT.